This T cell receptor (beta chain) was observed in a study of blood T cell repertoires in COVID-19. Study background: In each case, the material was cDNA or gDNA derived from T cells, B-cell-depleted T cells, or PBMCs.

TCRdb's table, derived via immunoSEQ multiplex PCR, lists solely in-frame clones and lacks some. This table holds about 260,000 clones, over 75% found once. Per germline, CDR1 SGHTA and CDR2 FQGNSA. The length of the CDR3 is 13 residues. The V gene end was trimmed by 4 bases and the J gene end by 5 bases; junction bases not matched to a gene: 3. What was sequenced was PBMCs or T cells enriched from blood (not recorded which). The chain uses TRBV7-2 and TRBJ2-3; the match to TRBD1 covers 7 bases. The sequence derives from a woman aged 35 to 49 who had been exposed to COVID-19. CDR3 nucleotides: TGTGCCAGCAGCTCTCGGACAGGAGATACGCAGTATTTT. This gives the protein CASSSRTGDTQYF.